These 18 T cell receptor beta chains were all obtained from the same sample, sequenced in a study of spatial heterogeneity in lung cancer. TCRdb itself ran the 5' RACE reads through MiXCR, one entry per CDR3 protein. The sample carries 2,000 to 2,500 distinct CDR3 sequences, just under 2% recorded once. Described time point: sample taken at primary tumor resection. Specimen: normal lung tissue next to the tumor, collected at surgery. These receptors were collected from a male donor with early-stage non-small cell lung cancer.

This clonotype is medium-sized. This chain joins TRBV11-2 and TRBJ1-5; D perhaps matches TRBD1 (5 bases). Germline CDR1 reads SGHAT; CDR2 reads FQNNGV. CDR3 length equals 13 residues. The V gene lost 5 bases and the J gene lost 5 bases, with 10 bases spanning the gap. In DNA, the CDR3 is TGTGCCAGCAGCGCCGGACAAGATCAGCCCCAGCATTTT. This codes for CASSAGQDQPQHF.

In its sample, this clonotype was seen many times. J is TRBJ2-1 and V is TRBV11-3; 11 bases map to TRBD1. Unmatched junction bases numbered 6, after V lost 5 bases and J lost 6 bases. The CDR3 covers 15 residues. Germline values: CDR1 SGHNT, CDR2 YENEEA. Here the CDR3 DNA reads TGTGCCAGCAGCCCTCTCGGGACAGGGGGCAATGAGCAGTTCTTC. It codes for CASSPLGTGGNEQFF.

This clonotype was found many times. V is TRBV30 and J is TRBJ2-2; TRBD2 might be the D (6 bases). Germline V lookup: CDR1 GTSNPN, CDR2 SVGIG (reference sequence). V dropped 4 bases and J dropped 6 bases, with 12 bases sitting between them. The CDR3 sequence is 13 residues long. The CDR3 reads CAWTEPGAGELFF. The CDR3 nucleotides are TGTGCCTGGACCGAGCCGGGGGCCGGGGAGCTGTTTTTT.

This clonotype was seen at least ten times. The chain recombines TRBV28 with TRBJ2-5, with 7 positions matching TRBD2. V was clipped by 6 bases and J by 5 bases; unmatched bases: 9. Germline V lookup: CDR1 MDHEN, CDR2 SYDVKM. CDR3 size: 14 residues. CDR3 amino acids: CASSYGLGGETQYF. The CDR3 DNA follows: TGTGCCAGCAGCTACGGACTAGGCGGTGAGACCCAGTACTTC.

Judged by abundance, this clonotype is medium-sized. CDR3 nucleotides: TGTGCCACCAGCAGAGATCTCGGACATCCGCAAGAGACCCAGTACTTC. Translated: CATSRDLGHPQETQYF. The J gene is TRBJ2-5, the V gene TRBV15; D perhaps matches TRBD1 (5 bases). Deletions cut 0 bases from V and 2 bases from J, with 13 bases between. The CDR3 length is 16 residues. Germline V gene sequence: CDR1 LNHNV, CDR2 YYDKDF (reference sequence).

This clonotype is labeled medium-sized (0.01 to 0.1%). The chain recombines TRBV19 with TRBJ1-5; the D is unclear. The CDR3 has 18 residues. Per germline, CDR1 LNHDA and CDR2 SQIVND (reference sequence). V lost 3 bases to trimming and J lost 3 bases, with 21 bases between them. CDR3 sequence: CASSIGRLLKWSNQPQHF. CDR3 DNA: TGTGCCAGTAGTATCGGTCGTTTGCTCAAATGGTCCAATCAGCCCCAGCATTTT.

This clonotype came up many times. The rearrangement links TRBV24-1 to TRBJ2-3; D is unresolved. The CDR3 runs 13 residues. Germline values: CDR1 KGHDR, CDR2 SFDVKD. With 2 bases removed from V and 1 base from J, the gap between germline ends came to 3 bases. The chain's CDR3 is CATSDSCTDTQYF. The CDR3 nucleotides are TGTGCCACCAGTGATTCGTGCACAGATACGCAGTATTTT.

This clonotype is medium-sized. The chain has TRBV10-3 and TRBJ2-1, with D tentatively TRBD1 (5 bases). Trimming shortened V by 4 bases and J by 3 bases, and 10 bases separated the two germline ends. The CDR3 has 14 residues. Germline CDR1 is ENHRY and CDR2 is SYGVKD. Written as DNA, the CDR3 is TGTGCCATCAGTGGAGCCAGGGTCTACAATGAGCAGTTCTTC. Its protein product is CAISGARVYNEQFF.

This clonotype is medium-sized within its sample. The gene calls are TRBV12-3 or TRBV12-4 and TRBJ1-6; a possible D gene is TRBD1 (6 bases). Trimming pared 1 base from V and 6 bases from J, leaving 13 bases between. CDR3 length: 16 amino acids. The CDR3 loop is CASSLDGAGANSPLHF. For the CDR3, the DNA is TGTGCCAGCAGTTTAGACGGGGCAGGGGCTAATTCACCCCTCCACTTT.

By share, this clonotype ranks as medium-sized (0.01 to 0.1%). The chain employs TRBV4-2 and TRBJ1-5, with D tentatively TRBD1 (5 bases). The length of the CDR3 is 15 residues. The V gene's germline CDR1 is LGHNA and CDR2 YNFKEQ. The V and J ends lost 2 bases and 2 bases respectively, with 10 bases between them. CDR3 in amino acids: CASSQKATGNQPQHF. The CDR3 DNA follows: TGTGCCAGCAGCCAAAAGGCGACAGGCAATCAGCCCCAGCATTTT.

Within the sample, this clonotype is medium-sized (0.01 to 0.1%). The V gene is TRBV5-1, the J gene TRBJ2-5; D gene ambiguous. From germline, CDR1 is SGHRS and CDR2 YFSETQ. Trimming pared 4 bases from V and 1 base from J, leaving 2 bases between. This CDR3 is 11 amino acids long. This chain's CDR3 is CASSGQETQYF. The CDR3 bases are TGCGCCAGCAGCGGCCAAGAGACCCAGTACTTC.

This clonotype rates as medium-sized. The chain couples TRBV6-5 to TRBJ2-2, with 11 positions matching TRBD1. The V gene's germline CDR1 is MNHEY and CDR2 SVGAGI. V trimming: 8 bases; J trimming: 1 base; junction bases outside the gene matches: 12. The CDR3 runs 18 residues. CDR3: CASQPMDRGLGNTGELFF. The CDR3 nucleotides read TGTGCCAGCCAACCGATGGACAGGGGGCTCGGGAACACCGGGGAGCTGTTTTTT.

This clonotype showed up many times. The chain has TRBV29-1 and TRBJ2-4, with 9 bases aligning to TRBD1. The length of the CDR3 is 15 residues. Trimming cost V 1 base and J 7 bases; bases outside gene matches: 8. Germline CDR1 SQVTM, CDR2 ANQGSEA. The CDR3 DNA is TGCAGCGTTGAAGCCCCCGGGACAGGGCCGAACATTCAGTACTTC. This translates into CSVEAPGTGPNIQYF.

This clonotype was counted ten times or more. The J gene is TRBJ2-7, the V gene TRBV20-1; 8 bases agree with TRBD2. Trimming cost V 3 bases and J 3 bases; bases outside gene matches: 4. The V gene's germline CDR1 is DFQATT and CDR2 SNEGSKA (reference sequence). The length of the CDR3 is 13 residues. Written as DNA, the CDR3 is TGCAGTGCTAGCGGGGGGGTCCTCTACGAGCAGTACTTC. Its protein product is CSASGGVLYEQYF.

This clonotype appeared a few times. The chain couples TRBV4-2 to TRBJ2-6; 8 bases map to TRBD1. V lost 5 bases and J lost 1; bases outside the gene matches: 4. Germline V lookup: CDR1 LGHNA, CDR2 YNFKEQ. CDR3 length: 16 residues. The CDR3 nucleotides read TGTGCCAGCAGCACAAACAGGGGGTCTGGGGCCAACGTCCTGACTTTC. As protein: CASSTNRGSGANVLTF.

This clonotype was seen a handful of times. The J gene is TRBJ2-3, the V gene TRBV7-9; possible D gene TRBD1, 6 bases. Trimming stripped 2 bases from V and 3 bases from J, with 15 bases between. The CDR3 extends over 16 amino acids. Per germline, CDR1 SEHNR and CDR2 FQNEAQ (reference sequence). The CDR3 reads CASSLSGVPGTDTQYF. CDR3 coding DNA: TGTGCCAGCAGCTTATCAGGGGTTCCCGGGACAGATACGCAGTATTTT.

Within the sample, this clonotype is medium-sized. The V gene is TRBV6-1, the J gene TRBJ1-1, with D maybe TRBD1 (5 bases). CDR1 and CDR2 from the germline V gene are MNHNS and SASEGT. V was clipped by 4 bases and J by 4 bases, with 10 bases between them. The CDR3 extends over 13 amino acids. In DNA, the CDR3 is TGTGCCAGCAGTGGGGGGGTTGCCACTGAAGCTTTCTTT. Translated: CASSGGVATEAFF.

Only a few counts were recorded for this clonotype. V is TRBV7-6 and J is TRBJ2-5; D gene uncertain. The V end was cut by 2 bases, the J end by 2 bases, with 3 bases between. CDR1 and CDR2 (germline): SGHVS, FNYEAQ. CDR3 size: 12 residues. CDR3 nucleotide sequence: TGTGCCAGCAGCTTAACTCAAGAGACCCAGTACTTC. The encoded protein is CASSLTQETQYF.